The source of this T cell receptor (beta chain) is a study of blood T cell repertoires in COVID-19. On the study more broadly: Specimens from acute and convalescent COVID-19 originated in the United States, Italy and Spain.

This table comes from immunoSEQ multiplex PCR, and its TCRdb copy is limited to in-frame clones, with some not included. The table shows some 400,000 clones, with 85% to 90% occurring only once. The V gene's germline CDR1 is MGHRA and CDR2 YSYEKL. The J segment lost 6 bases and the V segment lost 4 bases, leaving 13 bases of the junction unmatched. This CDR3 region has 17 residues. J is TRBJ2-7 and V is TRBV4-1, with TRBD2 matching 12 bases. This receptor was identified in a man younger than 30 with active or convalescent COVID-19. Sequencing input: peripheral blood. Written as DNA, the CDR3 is TGCGCCAGCAGCCTACAACAACCACCTAGCGGGAGGGGCGAGCAGTACTTC. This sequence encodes CASSLQQPPSGRGEQYF.